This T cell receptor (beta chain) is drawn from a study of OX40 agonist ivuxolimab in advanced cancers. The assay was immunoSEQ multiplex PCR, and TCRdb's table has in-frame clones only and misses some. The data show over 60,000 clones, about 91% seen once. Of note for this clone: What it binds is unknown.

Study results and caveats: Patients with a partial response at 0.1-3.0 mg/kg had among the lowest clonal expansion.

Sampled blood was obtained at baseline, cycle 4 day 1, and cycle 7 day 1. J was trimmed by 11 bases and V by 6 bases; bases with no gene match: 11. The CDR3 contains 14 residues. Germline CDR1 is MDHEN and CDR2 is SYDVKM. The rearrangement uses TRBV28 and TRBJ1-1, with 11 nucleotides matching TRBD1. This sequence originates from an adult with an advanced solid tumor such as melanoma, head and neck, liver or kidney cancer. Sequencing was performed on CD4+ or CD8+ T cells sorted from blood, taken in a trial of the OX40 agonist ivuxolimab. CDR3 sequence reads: CASSSPGQGDLAFF. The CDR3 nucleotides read TGTGCCAGCAGCTCTCCGGGACAGGGGGATCTCGCTTTCTTT.